This TCR beta chain was identified in a study of blood T cell repertoires in COVID-19. The germline gives CDR1 GTSNPN, CDR2 SVGIG (reference sequence). CDR3 length: 13 amino acids. Trimming removed 3 bases from V and 1 base from J, with 9 bases in between. In the original processing: Estimates of nucleated cell counts were drawn from the amplification of reference gene primers. The assay was immunoSEQ multiplex PCR, and TCRdb's table has in-frame clones only and misses some. The V and J calls and clone size are taken from that table; D and trimming were inferred from the DNA. The repertoire has a few hundred thousand clones, roughly 80% of them found once; the top ten carry approximately 5%. This clone was detected a few times.

The sequence came from a human donor in a cohort sampled during active COVID-19. The source material was peripheral blood. This rearrangement joins TRBV30 to TRBJ1-1; the D gene is possibly TRBD1 (6 bases). The CDR3 is CAWRDSGNTEAFF. DNA of the CDR3: TGTGCCTGGAGGGACAGTGGGAACACTGAAGCTTTCTTT. Full variable domain (rest looked up from reference TRBV30 and TRBJ1-1): SQTIHQWPATLVQPVGSPLSLECTVEGTSNPNLYWYRQAAGRGLQLLFYSVGIGQISSEVPQNLSASRPQDRQFILSSKKLLLSDSGFYLCAWRDSGNTEAFFGQGTRLTVV.